Sequencing of this TCR beta chain was carried out in a study of blood T cell repertoires in COVID-19. The data were produced by immunoSEQ multiplex PCR, yet TCRdb's version contains in-frame clones alone and is incomplete. The sample has approximately 120,000 clones; 84% are singletons. The CDR3 runs to 14 residues. The V gene's germline CDR1 is KGHSH and CDR2 LQKENI. V was pared by 6 bases and J by 0 bases, with 9 bases between. The sample taken for sequencing was peripheral blood. The rearrangement joins TRBV18 to TRBJ1-5, with D unclear. This TCR was sampled from a woman aged 50 to 60 with acute or convalescent COVID-19. The CDR3, as DNA: TGTGCCAGCTCGGTGGCAGGTAGCAATCAGCCCCAGCATTTT. Translated: CASSVAGSNQPQHF.